This is a list of T cell receptor beta chains from one sample in a study of blood T cell repertoires in COVID-19. Sequenced by immunoSEQ multiplex PCR; TCRdb stores in-frame clones only, minus some. The top ten clones hold roughly 0.87% of a sample with about 430,000 clones, over 85% of them seen once. Sequencing used peripheral blood. These receptors all come from a man in his late teens or twenties with COVID-19, enrolled during active disease. Both conserved end residues are part of each CDR3. Each record gives: CDR3 length, J gene, clone size, D gene, V gene, CDR3 protein, CDR3 DNA. A D gene is named only where the DNA matches it firmly. Not every row has a clone size; where given, it reads once, few, many or a size class.

CDR3 length: 16; J gene: TRBJ1-1; clone size: -; D gene: -; V gene: TRBV21-1; CDR3 protein: CASSPGRGRGNTEAFF; CDR3 DNA: TGTGCCAGCAGCCCAGGGCGCGGCAGGGGGAACACTGAAGCTTTCTTT
CDR3 length: 13; J gene: TRBJ2-2; clone size: -; D gene: -; V gene: TRBV29-1; CDR3 protein: CSVGQGNTGELFF; CDR3 DNA: TGCAGCGTTGGGCAGGGAAACACCGGGGAGCTGTTTTTT
CDR3 length: 13; J gene: TRBJ1-2; clone size: -; D gene: -; V gene: TRBV2; CDR3 protein: CASSLTAEDGYTF; CDR3 DNA: TGTGCCAGCAGCCTTACAGCGGAGGATGGCTACACCTTC
CDR3 length: 16; J gene: TRBJ1-1; clone size: -; D gene: TRBD1; V gene: TRBV6-6; CDR3 protein: CASSYSAGQGNAEAFF; CDR3 DNA: TGTGCCAGCAGTTACTCGGCGGGACAGGGGAACGCTGAAGCTTTCTTT
CDR3 length: 13; J gene: TRBJ2-5; clone size: -; D gene: -; V gene: TRBV19; CDR3 protein: CASSIDRQETQYF; CDR3 DNA: TGTGCCAGTAGTATTGACAGGCAAGAGACCCAGTACTTC
CDR3 length: 13; J gene: TRBJ2-5; clone size: -; D gene: -; V gene: TRBV11-3; CDR3 protein: CASSSVLGETQYF; CDR3 DNA: TGTGCCAGCAGCTCCGTACTTGGTGAGACCCAGTACTTC
CDR3 length: 12; J gene: TRBJ2-5; clone size: -; D gene: TRBD2; V gene: TRBV13; CDR3 protein: CASSGGGETQYF; CDR3 DNA: TGTGCCAGCAGCGGGGGAGGGGAGACCCAGTACTTC
CDR3 length: 15; J gene: TRBJ2-2; clone size: -; D gene: TRBD1; V gene: TRBV11-2; CDR3 protein: CASSFDRGRDGELFF; CDR3 DNA: TGTGCCAGCAGCTTCGACAGGGGGCGCGACGGGGAGCTGTTTTTT
CDR3 length: 16; J gene: TRBJ2-5; clone size: -; D gene: TRBD2; V gene: TRBV5-8; CDR3 protein: CASSFRLAGEVETQYF; CDR3 DNA: TGTGCCAGCAGCTTTCGACTAGCGGGAGAGGTAGAGACCCAGTACTTC
CDR3 length: 16; J gene: TRBJ2-2; clone size: -; D gene: -; V gene: TRBV5-1; CDR3 protein: CASSLDQRVTAGELFF; CDR3 DNA: TGCGCCAGCAGCTTGGACCAGCGGGTAACCGCCGGGGAGCTGTTTTTT
CDR3 length: 14; J gene: TRBJ1-1; clone size: -; D gene: -; V gene: TRBV6-5; CDR3 protein: CASRLSDLNTEAFF; CDR3 DNA: TGTGCCAGCAGGTTGAGCGATCTGAACACTGAAGCTTTCTTT
CDR3 length: 15; J gene: TRBJ2-7; clone size: -; D gene: -; V gene: TRBV15; CDR3 protein: CATSRDYQEKYEQYF; CDR3 DNA: TGTGCCACCAGCAGAGATTACCAGGAAAAGTACGAGCAGTACTTC
CDR3 length: 16; J gene: TRBJ1-2; clone size: -; D gene: TRBD1; V gene: TRBV29-1; CDR3 protein: CSVEALGQGLGYGYTF; CDR3 DNA: TGCAGCGTTGAAGCCCTCGGACAGGGTCTCGGCTATGGCTACACCTTC
CDR3 length: 15; J gene: TRBJ1-2; clone size: -; D gene: -; V gene: TRBV18; CDR3 protein: CASSPRGGSESGYTF; CDR3 DNA: TGTGCCAGCTCACCCCGGGGGGGGTCAGAAAGTGGCTACACCTTC
CDR3 length: 14; J gene: TRBJ1-6; clone size: many; D gene: -; V gene: TRBV28; CDR3 protein: CASSLRPENSPLHF; CDR3 DNA: TGTGCCAGCAGTTTACGCCCAGAAAATTCACCCCTCCACTTT
CDR3 length: 16; J gene: TRBJ2-5; clone size: once; D gene: TRBD1; V gene: TRBV18; CDR3 protein: CASSPALTGGGETQYF; CDR3 DNA: TGTGCCAGCTCACCAGCACTTACAGGGGGCGGTGAGACCCAGTACTTC
CDR3 length: 16; J gene: TRBJ2-7; clone size: -; D gene: TRBD1; V gene: TRBV18; CDR3 protein: CASSPATGMSSYEQYF; CDR3 DNA: TGTGCCAGCTCACCGGCGACAGGGATGAGCTCCTACGAGCAGTACTTC
CDR3 length: 15; J gene: TRBJ1-6; clone size: -; D gene: -; V gene: TRBV30; CDR3 protein: CAWSVEGAGNSPLHF; CDR3 DNA: TGTGCCTGGAGTGTAGAAGGTGCGGGAAATTCACCCCTCCACTTT
CDR3 length: 13; J gene: TRBJ1-1; clone size: -; D gene: TRBD1; V gene: TRBV19; CDR3 protein: CASTLTGSPEAFF; CDR3 DNA: TGTGCCAGTACCCTGACAGGGAGTCCTGAAGCTTTCTTT
CDR3 length: 14; J gene: TRBJ2-3; clone size: -; D gene: -; V gene: TRBV7-3; CDR3 protein: CASSLMGSTDTQYF; CDR3 DNA: TGTGCCAGCAGCTTAATGGGCAGCACAGATACGCAGTATTTT
CDR3 length: 17; J gene: TRBJ2-7; clone size: -; D gene: TRBD2; V gene: TRBV19; CDR3 protein: CASSTSTGTSGVREQYF; CDR3 DNA: TGTGCCAGTAGTACGTCAACCGGGACTAGCGGGGTTAGAGAGCAGTACTTC
CDR3 length: 17; J gene: TRBJ1-3; clone size: -; D gene: -; V gene: TRBV7-2; CDR3 protein: CASSLGWATNWENTIYF; CDR3 DNA: TGTGCCAGCAGCTTAGGTTGGGCTACGAATTGGGAGAACACCATATATTTT
CDR3 length: 18; J gene: TRBJ2-3; clone size: -; D gene: TRBD2; V gene: TRBV5-5; CDR3 protein: CASSSLAGGDPSTDTQYF; CDR3 DNA: TGTGCCAGCAGCTCACTAGCGGGGGGCGACCCTAGCACAGATACGCAGTATTTT
CDR3 length: 16; J gene: TRBJ2-2; clone size: -; D gene: TRBD2; V gene: TRBV5-6; CDR3 protein: CASSKRTSGNTGELFF; CDR3 DNA: TGTGCCAGCAGCAAAAGGACTAGCGGCAACACCGGGGAGCTGTTTTTT
CDR3 length: 15; J gene: TRBJ2-5; clone size: -; D gene: TRBD1; V gene: TRBV25-1; CDR3 protein: CASSAHGTGQETQYF; CDR3 DNA: TGTGCCAGCAGTGCCCACGGGACAGGACAAGAGACCCAGTACTTC
CDR3 length: 14; J gene: TRBJ2-5; clone size: -; D gene: TRBD2; V gene: TRBV2; CDR3 protein: CASSRIAGGETQYF; CDR3 DNA: TGTGCCAGCAGTCGGATAGCGGGGGGAGAGACCCAGTACTTC
CDR3 length: 13; J gene: TRBJ2-1; clone size: -; D gene: TRBD2; V gene: TRBV15; CDR3 protein: CATGLVVYNEQFF; CDR3 DNA: TGTGCCACAGGACTAGTAGTCTACAATGAGCAGTTCTTC
CDR3 length: 13; J gene: TRBJ2-7; clone size: once; D gene: -; V gene: TRBV12-5; CDR3 protein: CASGGGQSYEQYF; CDR3 DNA: TGTGCTAGTGGCGGGGGACAGTCCTACGAGCAGTACTTC
CDR3 length: 15; J gene: TRBJ2-7; clone size: -; D gene: -; V gene: TRBV11-2; CDR3 protein: CASSLERLETYEQYF; CDR3 DNA: TGTGCCAGCAGCTTAGAGAGACTCGAAACCTACGAGCAGTACTTC
CDR3 length: 18; J gene: TRBJ1-1; clone size: -; D gene: TRBD1; V gene: TRBV11-2; CDR3 protein: CASSAPDRVPLPNTEAFF; CDR3 DNA: TGTGCCAGCAGCGCGCCGGACAGGGTGCCTCTCCCTAACACTGAAGCTTTCTTT
CDR3 length: 14; J gene: TRBJ2-3; clone size: -; D gene: -; V gene: TRBV29-1; CDR3 protein: CSVATGNPTDTQYF; CDR3 DNA: TGCAGCGTTGCGACAGGTAACCCCACAGATACGCAGTATTTT
CDR3 length: 16; J gene: TRBJ2-5; clone size: few; D gene: TRBD2; V gene: TRBV12-5; CDR3 protein: CASGPGTSSGGETQYF; CDR3 DNA: TGTGCTAGTGGTCCGGGGACGTCTAGCGGGGGAGAGACCCAGTACTTC
CDR3 length: 14; J gene: TRBJ1-3; clone size: -; D gene: -; V gene: TRBV27; CDR3 protein: CASSLVAGGNTIYF; CDR3 DNA: TGTGCCAGCAGTTTAGTGGCCGGGGGAAACACCATATATTTT
CDR3 length: 15; J gene: TRBJ2-7; clone size: -; D gene: -; V gene: TRBV6-2/TRBV6-3; CDR3 protein: CASSYVGAIGYEQYF; CDR3 DNA: TGTGCCAGCAGTTACGTGGGGGCTATTGGGTACGAGCAGTACTTC
CDR3 length: 14; J gene: TRBJ2-7; clone size: -; D gene: -; V gene: TRBV21-1; CDR3 protein: CANLFSLAVREQYF; CDR3 DNA: TGTGCCAACCTGTTTAGTCTGGCGGTTCGTGAGCAGTACTTC
CDR3 length: 17; J gene: TRBJ2-1; clone size: once; D gene: TRBD2; V gene: TRBV4-2; CDR3 protein: CASSQSASGRVSDEQFF; CDR3 DNA: TGTGCCAGCAGCCAGTCCGCTAGCGGGAGGGTCTCGGATGAGCAGTTCTTC
CDR3 length: 15; J gene: TRBJ2-1; clone size: -; D gene: TRBD2; V gene: TRBV6-5; CDR3 protein: CASSTGTSGYNEQFF; CDR3 DNA: TGTGCCAGCAGCACCGGGACTAGTGGGTATAATGAGCAGTTCTTC
CDR3 length: 15; J gene: TRBJ2-2; clone size: few; D gene: -; V gene: TRBV2; CDR3 protein: CASSGLGGPTGELFF; CDR3 DNA: TGTGCCAGCAGTGGTCTCGGCGGCCCCACCGGGGAGCTGTTTTTT
CDR3 length: 16; J gene: TRBJ2-1; clone size: -; D gene: TRBD1; V gene: TRBV5-6; CDR3 protein: CASSLVGTGLMNEQFF; CDR3 DNA: TGTGCCAGCAGCTTGGTGGGGACAGGGCTCATGAATGAGCAGTTCTTC
CDR3 length: 14; J gene: TRBJ1-2; clone size: -; D gene: -; V gene: TRBV6-6; CDR3 protein: CASSYSNPGHGYTF; CDR3 DNA: TGTGCCAGCAGTTACTCGAACCCAGGGCATGGCTACACCTTC
CDR3 length: 16; J gene: TRBJ2-1; clone size: -; D gene: TRBD2; V gene: TRBV9; CDR3 protein: CASSVDPPSGYNEQFF; CDR3 DNA: TGTGCCAGCAGCGTAGACCCCCCTAGCGGCTACAATGAGCAGTTCTTC
CDR3 length: 15; J gene: TRBJ1-1; clone size: few; D gene: TRBD1; V gene: TRBV29-1; CDR3 protein: CSVERDRTIATEAFF; CDR3 DNA: TGCAGCGTTGAACGGGACAGGACGATTGCGACTGAAGCTTTCTTT
CDR3 length: 15; J gene: TRBJ1-1; clone size: -; D gene: TRBD1; V gene: TRBV4-2; CDR3 protein: CASSQEQGAGGEAFF; CDR3 DNA: TGTGCCAGCAGCCAAGAACAGGGGGCGGGGGGTGAAGCTTTCTTT
CDR3 length: 16; J gene: TRBJ2-3; clone size: -; D gene: -; V gene: TRBV15; CDR3 protein: CATSRDLASGTDTQYF; CDR3 DNA: TGTGCCACCAGCAGAGATCTGGCTAGCGGCACAGATACGCAGTATTTT
CDR3 length: 17; J gene: TRBJ2-1; clone size: once; D gene: TRBD2; V gene: TRBV7-9; CDR3 protein: CASSFSLAGGTYNEQFF; CDR3 DNA: TGTGCCAGCAGCTTTTCTTTAGCGGGGGGGACCTACAATGAGCAGTTCTTC
CDR3 length: 16; J gene: TRBJ2-7; clone size: -; D gene: TRBD1; V gene: TRBV27; CDR3 protein: CASSQTTGLLGYEQYF; CDR3 DNA: TGTGCCAGCAGCCAAACGACAGGGTTGTTAGGCTACGAGCAGTACTTC
CDR3 length: 16; J gene: TRBJ2-3; clone size: -; D gene: -; V gene: TRBV5-1; CDR3 protein: CASSLAPTRTTDTQYF; CDR3 DNA: TGCGCCAGCAGCTTGGCCCCGACTAGAACCACAGATACGCAGTATTTT
CDR3 length: 17; J gene: TRBJ2-3; clone size: -; D gene: TRBD2; V gene: TRBV9; CDR3 protein: CASSVGGSGRAIDTQYF; CDR3 DNA: TGTGCCAGCAGCGTAGGCGGTAGCGGGAGGGCCATAGATACGCAGTATTTT
CDR3 length: 15; J gene: TRBJ1-1; clone size: -; D gene: -; V gene: TRBV6-6; CDR3 protein: CASRPTQGLNTEAFF; CDR3 DNA: TGTGCCAGCAGACCAACTCAGGGGTTGAACACTGAAGCTTTCTTT
CDR3 length: 13; J gene: TRBJ2-2; clone size: -; D gene: -; V gene: TRBV5-1; CDR3 protein: CASSRDRDGELFF; CDR3 DNA: TGCGCCAGCAGCCGGGATAGAGACGGGGAGCTGTTTTTT
CDR3 length: 14; J gene: TRBJ2-3; clone size: -; D gene: TRBD1; V gene: TRBV10-2; CDR3 protein: CASRGQGGTDTQYF; CDR3 DNA: TGCGCCAGCAGAGGACAGGGAGGCACAGATACGCAGTATTTT
CDR3 length: 17; J gene: TRBJ2-6; clone size: -; D gene: -; V gene: TRBV18; CDR3 protein: CASSGIAGSSGANVLTF; CDR3 DNA: TGTGCCAGCTCAGGCATCGCGGGGAGCTCTGGGGCCAACGTCCTGACTTTC
CDR3 length: 15; J gene: TRBJ2-4; clone size: -; D gene: -; V gene: TRBV19; CDR3 protein: CASSIIRQRENIQYF; CDR3 DNA: TGTGCCAGTAGTATAATCCGACAGCGAGAAAACATTCAGTACTTC